This passage covers 18 T cell receptor beta chains from one sample sequenced in a study of blood T cell repertoires in COVID-19. Produced via immunoSEQ multiplex PCR; TCRdb's table is partial and in-frame only. Of around 180,000 clones listed, approximately 74% are singletons. Input material: peripheral blood. The receptors were sampled from an elderly woman with acute or convalescent COVID-19.

Written as DNA, the CDR3 is TGTGCCACCTGGTTTAGTGGGGCCAACGTCCTGACTTTC. The encoded protein is CATWFSGANVLTF. The chain combines TRBV12-3 or TRBV12-4 with TRBJ2-6; the D is unclear. V dropped 10 bases and J dropped 3 bases, with 10 bases sitting between them. This CDR3 comprises 13 residues.

This sequence joins TRBV6-5 and TRBJ2-7; D unresolved. The CDR3 is 11 amino acids. Germline V gene data show CDR1 as MNHEY and CDR2 as SVGAGI. Deletions cut 5 bases from V and 6 bases from J, with 8 bases between. The CDR3 spells CASSQSREQYF. CDR3 bases: TGTGCCAGCAGTCAATCGCGCGAGCAGTACTTC.

There are a few counts of this clone. The J gene is TRBJ1-2, the V gene TRBV27, with TRBD1 as a possible D gene (5 bases). The CDR3 covers 13 residues. Germline CDR1 and CDR2: MNHEY and SMNVEV (reference sequence). Trimming pared 6 bases from V and 3 bases from J, leaving 11 bases between. CDR3 sequence (DNA): TGTGCCAGCAGGGGGTCGGGGGACTATGGCTACACCTTC. The encoded protein is CASRGSGDYGYTF.

This rearrangement joins TRBV28 to TRBJ2-4; D is unclear. The V end lost 3 bases, the J end lost 3 bases, and 18 bases lay between the germline ends. The germline gives CDR1 MDHEN, CDR2 SYDVKM. CDR3 size: 17 residues. The DNA of the CDR3 is TGTGCCAGCAGTTTCCGCCTCTTTATCCGTAGCAAAAACATTCAGTACTTC. Its protein product is CASSFRLFIRSKNIQYF.

The rearrangement links TRBV6-1 to TRBJ1-2; D perhaps matches TRBD1 (6 bases). The CDR3 covers 14 residues. Per germline, CDR1 MNHNS and CDR2 SASEGT. The V end was cut by 1 base, the J end by 6 bases, with 12 bases between. The CDR3: CASSEVGGDDGYTF. The CDR3 DNA reads TGTGCCAGCAGTGAAGTAGGGGGGGATGATGGCTACACCTTC.

V usage is TRBV9 and J usage is TRBJ2-2, with D maybe TRBD1 (5 bases). V lost 0 bases, J lost 1 base, and 7 bases lay in between. This CDR3 is 15 amino acids long. The V gene's germline CDR1 is SGDLS and CDR2 YYNGEE. The CDR3: CASSVGTKNTGELFF. Here the CDR3 DNA reads TGTGCCAGCAGCGTAGGGACAAAGAACACCGGGGAGCTGTTTTTT.

The CDR3 here is CTSSQDLGGEQYF. The CDR3 DNA follows: TGCACCAGCAGCCAAGATTTGGGGGGCGAGCAGTACTTC. The V call is TRBV1, the J call TRBJ2-7; the listed D gene, TRBD2, was not tested against the DNA. TRBV1 is labeled a pseudogene. CDR3 length: 13 residues.

V and J are TRBV6-5 and TRBJ2-1, with a tentative D call TRBD2 (5 bases). This CDR3 comprises 16 residues. Trimming cost V 2 bases and J 0 bases, with 11 bases left between them. Germline CDR1 is MNHEY and CDR2 is SVGAGI. The CDR3 DNA reads as TGTGCCAGCAGTTACGACTACCTGAGCTCCTACAATGAGCAGTTCTTC. Its translation: CASSYDYLSSYNEQFF.

The chain links TRBV4-1 to TRBJ2-1, with TRBD2 matching 10 bases. V lost 0 bases and J lost 7; bases outside the gene matches: 9. CDR3 length equals 17 residues. The germline gives CDR1 MGHRA, CDR2 YSYEKL. The CDR3 bases are TGCGCCAGCAGCCAAGAGAAGAGCGGGAGGGCCGCGAATGAGCAGTTCTTC. Its translation is CASSQEKSGRAANEQFF.

V gene TRBV3-1 (or the pseudogene TRBV3-2) combines with J gene TRBJ1-5; 9 bases fit TRBD1. The J segment lost 7 bases and the V segment lost 0 bases, leaving 7 bases of the junction unmatched. Germline V lookup: CDR1 LGHDT, CDR2 YNNKEL (reference sequence). This CDR3 spans 16 amino acids. CDR3 amino acids: CASSQDSTGGVQPQHF. The DNA of the CDR3 is TGTGCCAGCAGCCAAGATTCCACAGGGGGCGTACAGCCCCAGCATTTT.

This clone was detected only once. V usage is TRBV2 and J usage is TRBJ1-5; no definite D call. In germline, CDR1 is SNHLY, CDR2 FYNNEI. Trimming took 7 bases from V and 0 from J, leaving 7 bases between them. The CDR3 runs to 13 residues. CDR3 protein: CASTYYSNQPQHF. The CDR3 DNA sequence: TGTGCCAGCACCTATTATAGCAATCAGCCCCAGCATTTT.

J is TRBJ2-3 and V is TRBV29-1; 7 bases match TRBD2. CDR3 length equals 15 residues. Germline V CDR1 and CDR2: SQVTM, ANQGSEA. Trimming at V came to 7 bases and at J to 9 bases, leaving 19 bases not matched to a gene. The CDR3 sequence: CSATAGTNVGRTQYF. The CDR3 coding sequence is TGCAGCGCTACGGCCGGGACTAACGTCGGTCGGACGCAGTATTTT.

The rearrangement uses TRBV28 and TRBJ1-3; 9 bases are shared with TRBD1. The CDR3 extends over 16 amino acids. CDR1 is MDHEN, CDR2 SYDVKM, per germline. J was trimmed by 4 bases and V by 2 bases; bases with no gene match: 6. CDR3 region: CASSLKRDRVGNTIYF. CDR3 sequence (DNA): TGTGCCAGCAGTTTAAAACGGGACAGGGTAGGAAACACCATATATTTT.

In DNA form, the CDR3 reads TGTGCCAGCAGTGATGAGAGCACAGATACGCAGTATTTT. Encoded protein: CASSDESTDTQYF. V gene TRBV6-4 combines with J gene TRBJ2-3, with D hard to call. The CDR3 has 13 residues. The ends were cut back, 3 bases at V and 0 bases at J, with 4 bases in the middle. CDR1 is MRHNA and CDR2 is SNTAGT in the germline V gene.

V usage is TRBV18 and J usage is TRBJ1-2; 9 nucleotides align to TRBD1. The CDR3 extends over 15 amino acids. The trim removed 6 bases at V and 4 bases at J, leaving 9 bases unmatched. Germline CDR1 and CDR2: KGHSH and LQKENI. As DNA, the CDR3 is TGTGCCAGCTCTAGACCGGGACAGGGAATCTATGGCTACACCTTC. It specifies CASSRPGQGIYGYTF. Drawing the rest from reference TRBV18 and TRBJ1-2, the complete variable domain is NAGVMQNPRHLVRRRGQEARLRCSPMKGHSHVYWYRQLPEEGLKFMVYLQKENIIDESGMPKERFSAEFPKEGPSILRIQQVVRGDSAAYFCASSRPGQGIYGYTFGSGTRLTVV.

The genes are TRBV7-6 and TRBJ2-7; no firm D call. CDR1 is SGHVS and CDR2 is FNYEAQ in the germline V gene. Trimming pared 5 bases from V and 3 bases from J, leaving 5 bases between. This CDR3 comprises 11 residues. CDR3 protein: CASSASYEQYF. In nucleotides, the CDR3 is TGTGCCAGCAGCGCGAGCTACGAGCAGTACTTC. Variable domain in full (rest from reference TRBV7-6 and TRBJ2-7): GAGVSQSPRYKVTKRGQDVALRCDPISGHVSLYWYRQALGQGPEFLTYFNYEAQQDKSGLPNDRFSAERPEGSISTLTIQRTEQRDSAMYRCASSASYEQYFGPGTRLTVT.

CDR3 in amino acids: CASSLTGVSYNEQFF. The CDR3, as DNA: TGTGCCAGCAGCCTCACAGGGGTCTCCTACAATGAGCAGTTCTTC. The rearrangement uses TRBV3-1 (or the pseudogene TRBV3-2) and TRBJ2-1, with 7 bases identical to TRBD1. CDR1 is LGHDT and CDR2 is YNNKEL in the germline V gene (reference sequence). The CDR3 runs to 15 residues. The ends lost 4 bases at V and 0 bases at J; junction bases unmatched: 3.

This clone was recorded at least ten times. The chain uses TRBV28 and TRBJ2-4; 8 bases are a match to TRBD2. The V gene end was trimmed by 2 bases and the J gene end by 1 base; junction bases not matched to a gene: 7. Per the germline V gene, CDR1 is MDHEN and CDR2 is SYDVKM. This CDR3 contains 17 residues. The CDR3 reads CASSLTGGPSAKNIQYF. In nucleotides, the CDR3 is TGTGCCAGCAGTTTAACGGGAGGGCCCTCGGCCAAAAACATTCAGTACTTC.